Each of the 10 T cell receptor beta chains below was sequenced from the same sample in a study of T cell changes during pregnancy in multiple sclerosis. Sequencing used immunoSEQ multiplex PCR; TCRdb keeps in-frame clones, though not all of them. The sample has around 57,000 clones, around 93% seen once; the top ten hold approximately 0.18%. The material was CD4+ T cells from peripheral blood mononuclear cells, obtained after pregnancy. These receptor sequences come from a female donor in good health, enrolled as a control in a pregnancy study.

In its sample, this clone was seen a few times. CDR3 DNA: TGTGCCAGCAGCTTAGGGCAGGGGTGGACCGGGGAGCTGTTTTTT. Its protein product is CASSLGQGWTGELFF. The V and J genes are TRBV11-3 and TRBJ2-2, with D perhaps matching TRBD1 (6 bases). CDR3 length equals 15 residues. CDR1 is SGHNT, CDR2 YENEEA, per germline. V gave up 1 base and J gave up 5 bases, with 11 bases separating them. Full variable domain (rest looked up from reference TRBV11-3 and TRBJ2-2): EAGVVQSPRYKIIEKKQPVAFWCNPISGHNTLYWYLQNLGQGPELLIRYENEEAVDDSQLPKDRFSAERLKGVDSTLKIQPAELGDSAVYLCASSLGQGWTGELFFGEGSRLTVL.

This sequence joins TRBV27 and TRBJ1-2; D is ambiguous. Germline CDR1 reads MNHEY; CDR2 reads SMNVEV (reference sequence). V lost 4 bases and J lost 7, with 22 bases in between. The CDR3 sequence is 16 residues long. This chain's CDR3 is CASSSHAGSLNRGYTF. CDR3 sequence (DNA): TGTGCCAGCAGTTCCCACGCGGGCAGCCTAAATCGTGGCTACACCTTC.

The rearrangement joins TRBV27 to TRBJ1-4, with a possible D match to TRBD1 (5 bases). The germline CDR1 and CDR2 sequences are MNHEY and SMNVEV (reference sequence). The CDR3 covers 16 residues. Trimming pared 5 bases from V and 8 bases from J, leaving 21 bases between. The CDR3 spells CASSLIPGSAGEKLFF. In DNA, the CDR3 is TGTGCCAGCAGTCTCATCCCAGGGTCCGCTGGGGAAAAACTGTTTTTT.

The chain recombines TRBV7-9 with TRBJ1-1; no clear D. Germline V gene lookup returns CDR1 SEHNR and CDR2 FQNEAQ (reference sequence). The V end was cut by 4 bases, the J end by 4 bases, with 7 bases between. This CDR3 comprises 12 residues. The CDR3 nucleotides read TGTGCCAGCAGCTCGTCCGGCACTGAAGCTTTCTTT. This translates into CASSSSGTEAFF.

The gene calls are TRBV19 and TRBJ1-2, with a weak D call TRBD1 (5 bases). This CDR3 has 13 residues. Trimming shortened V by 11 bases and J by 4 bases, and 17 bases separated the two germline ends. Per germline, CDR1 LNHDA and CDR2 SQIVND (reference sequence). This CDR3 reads CASKGYQAYGYTF. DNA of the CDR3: TGTGCCTCCAAGGGGTACCAGGCCTATGGCTACACCTTC.

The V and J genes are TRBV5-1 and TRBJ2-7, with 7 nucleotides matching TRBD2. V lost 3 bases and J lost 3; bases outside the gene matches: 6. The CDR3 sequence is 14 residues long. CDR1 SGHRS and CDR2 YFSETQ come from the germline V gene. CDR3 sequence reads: CASSSMGTIYEQYF. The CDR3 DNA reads TGCGCCAGCAGCTCGATGGGGACTATCTACGAGCAGTACTTC.

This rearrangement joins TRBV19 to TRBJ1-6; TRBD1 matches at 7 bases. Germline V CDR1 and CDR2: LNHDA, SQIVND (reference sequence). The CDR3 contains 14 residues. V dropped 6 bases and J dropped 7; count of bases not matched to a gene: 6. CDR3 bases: TGTGCCAGTAGCCCCGGGACAGAGAATTCACCCCTCCACTTT. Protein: CASSPGTENSPLHF.

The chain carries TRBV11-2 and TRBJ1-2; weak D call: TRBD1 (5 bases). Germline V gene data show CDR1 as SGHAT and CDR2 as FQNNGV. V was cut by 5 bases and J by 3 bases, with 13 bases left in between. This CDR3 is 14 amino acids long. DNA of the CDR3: TGTGCCAGCAGCGCGGGACGGAGCCACTATGGCTACACCTTC. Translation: CASSAGRSHYGYTF.

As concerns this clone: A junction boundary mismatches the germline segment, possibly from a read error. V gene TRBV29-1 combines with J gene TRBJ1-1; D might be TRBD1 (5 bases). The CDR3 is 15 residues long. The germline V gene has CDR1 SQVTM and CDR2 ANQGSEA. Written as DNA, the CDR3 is TGCAGCGTGGAAGGCCAGGGAGGGGTAACGACTGAAGCTTTCTTT. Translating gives CSVEGQGGVTTEAFF.

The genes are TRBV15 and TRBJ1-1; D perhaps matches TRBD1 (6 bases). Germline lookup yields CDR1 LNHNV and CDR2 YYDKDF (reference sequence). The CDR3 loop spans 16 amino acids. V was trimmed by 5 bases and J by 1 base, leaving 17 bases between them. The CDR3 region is CATSFRMGHRNTEAFF. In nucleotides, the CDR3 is TGTGCCACCAGCTTCCGAATGGGACACAGGAACACTGAAGCTTTCTTT.